The sequence of this TCR beta chain was determined in a study of cytomegalovirus exposure and HLA in healthy donors. Overall study: Among some 400 genotyped donors, around 81% fell in the Caucasian-associated ancestry cluster.

For this clone: Antigen: not known.

This CDR3 is built from 13 residues. Germline assignment: CDR1 GTSNPN and CDR2 SVGIG (reference sequence). The ends were cut back, 0 bases at V and 3 bases at J, with 9 bases in the middle. Findings of the study overall: A few chains linked to CMV were shown in vitro to be specific for CMV antigens.

The PCR ran on 60 Vbeta and 13 Jbeta primers. TCRdb's copy holds only in-frame clones and misses some; the assay was immunoSEQ multiplex PCR. The sample contains over 55,000 clones, 80% to 90% of which appear only once. The receptor comes from a woman aged 30 to 39 in good health and CMV-seropositive. J is TRBJ2-7 and V is TRBV30; D is possibly TRBD2 (5 bases). Material: PBMCs. DNA for the CDR3: TGTGCCTGGAGTGTCGGACTGAGCTACGAGCAGTACTTC. Translation gives CAWSVGLSYEQYF.